The 19 T cell receptor beta chains below come from one sample, sequenced in a study of shared clonotypes between healthy human individuals. The data were produced by immunoSEQ multiplex PCR, yet TCRdb's version contains in-frame clones alone and is incomplete. Here the sample spans 1,500,000 or so clones, roughly 96% being singletons. Sequencing was done on a sample of naive CD4+ T cells sorted from blood. Subset: CD45RA+ positively selected. The receptors stem from a man under 40 in good health.

The chain couples TRBV19 to TRBJ2-3; the match to TRBD2 covers 14 bases. V shed 5 bases and J 3 bases; nucleotides not matched to a gene: 4. The CDR3 is made up of 16 amino acids. The V gene's germline CDR1 is LNHDA and CDR2 SQIVND (reference sequence). The CDR3 coding sequence is TGTGCCAGTAGTCCTGGACTAGCGGGAGGTACAGATACGCAGTATTTT. Amino acids: CASSPGLAGGTDTQYF.

This clone came up once. The chain couples TRBV27 to TRBJ2-5; the D gene is possibly TRBD2 (7 bases). The V end was cut by 6 bases, the J end by 5 bases, with 22 bases between. The CDR3 contains 16 residues. Per germline, CDR1 MNHEY and CDR2 SMNVEV (reference sequence). CDR3 DNA: TGTGCCAGCAGGGCGGGGGCCCCGGGGAACCGCGAGACCCAGTACTTC. Translating it yields CASRAGAPGNRETQYF.

The genes are TRBV7-3 and TRBJ2-3, with unresolved D. V dropped 6 bases and J dropped 3 bases, with 10 bases sitting between them. The CDR3 sequence is 13 residues long. CDR1 and CDR2 from the germline V gene are SGHTA and FQGTGA. CDR3 protein: CASRMTGTDTQYF. CDR3 coding DNA: TGTGCCAGCAGGATGACTGGAACAGATACGCAGTATTTT.

J is TRBJ2-3 and V is TRBV11-2, with a possible D match to TRBD2 (6 bases). The CDR3 is 16 amino acids. V was trimmed by 8 bases and J by 3 bases, leaving 21 bases between them. Per the germline V gene, CDR1 is SGHAT and CDR2 is FQNNGV. The CDR3 reads CASSWREEFGTDTQYF. CDR3 bases: TGTGCCAGCTCCTGGAGGGAGGAGTTTGGGACAGATACGCAGTATTTT.

J is TRBJ2-1 and V is TRBV10-2; 9 bases match TRBD2. Per germline, CDR1 WSHSY and CDR2 SAAADI. The ends lost 2 bases at V and 5 bases at J; junction bases unmatched: 7. The CDR3 spans 16 residues. The CDR3 loop is CASSETSGFGNNEQFF. The DNA of the CDR3 is TGCGCCAGCAGTGAGACTAGCGGGTTTGGAAACAATGAGCAGTTCTTC.

The chain couples TRBV5-6 to TRBJ2-3; D might be TRBD1 (5 bases). Per the germline V gene, CDR1 is SGHDT and CDR2 is YYEEEE. The CDR3 is made up of 16 amino acids. V gave up 4 bases and J gave up 0 bases, with 15 bases separating them. The DNA for the CDR3 is TGTGCCAGCAGCGAGACAGCCGAGACTAGCACAGATACGCAGTATTTT. Protein sequence: CASSETAETSTDTQYF.

This chain uses TRBV6-1 with TRBJ2-5, with TRBD1 as a possible D gene (5 bases). Germline V lookup: CDR1 MNHNS, CDR2 SASEGT. The CDR3 loop spans 14 amino acids. The V end lost 0 bases, the J end lost 10 bases, and 15 bases lay between the germline ends. The CDR3 region has the DNA TGTGCCAGCAGTGAAGCGCTTACAGGAACCGTCCAGTACTTC. Protein sequence: CASSEALTGTVQYF.

The chain recombines TRBV9 with TRBJ2-1; 7 bases line up with TRBD2. CDR1 is SGDLS and CDR2 is YYNGEE in the germline V gene. This CDR3 region has 17 residues. The trim removed 4 bases at V and 3 bases at J, leaving 13 bases unmatched. The chain's CDR3 is CASSPDGRLADYNEQFF. For the CDR3, the DNA is TGTGCCAGCAGCCCTGATGGAAGGCTAGCGGACTACAATGAGCAGTTCTTC.

CDR3 amino acids: CASSQGGQGRNEKLFF. The CDR3 DNA reads TGTGCCAGCAGCCAAGGCGGACAGGGGCGGAATGAAAAACTGTTTTTT. The rearrangement links TRBV14 to TRBJ1-4; TRBD1 matches 9 bases. This CDR3 contains 16 residues. The trim removed 1 base at V and 5 bases at J, leaving 5 bases unmatched. Germline lookup yields CDR1 SGHDN and CDR2 FVKESK.

This sequence joins TRBV14 and TRBJ2-5; 11 positions match TRBD2. This CDR3 is 15 amino acids long. Trimming at V came to 3 bases and at J to 2 bases, leaving 2 bases not matched to a gene. CDR1 and CDR2 (germline): SGHDN, FVKESK. This chain's CDR3 is CASSQGLAVQETQYF. The DNA for the CDR3 is TGTGCCAGCAGCCAGGGACTAGCGGTACAAGAGACCCAGTACTTC.

This sequence joins TRBV4-1 and TRBJ1-2; D is unresolved. Trimming pared 2 bases from V and 2 bases from J, leaving 9 bases between. Per germline, CDR1 MGHRA and CDR2 YSYEKL. The CDR3 runs to 14 residues. DNA for the CDR3: TGCGCCAGCAGCCAAAGTACGCCCAACTATGGCTACACCTTC. Translating gives CASSQSTPNYGYTF.

This rearrangement joins TRBV5-1 to TRBJ2-3; D gene unclear. CDR1 is SGHRS, CDR2 YFSETQ, per germline. Between the trimmed V and J ends, which lost 4 bases and 0 bases, there was a span of 12 bases. The CDR3 runs 15 residues. CDR3: CASSPVLTSTDTQYF. CDR3 DNA: TGCGCCAGCAGCCCAGTCTTAACTAGCACAGATACGCAGTATTTT.

The CDR3 spells CASSLAQAGNTIYF. The CDR3 DNA reads TGCGCCAGCAGCTTGGCCCAGGCCGGAAACACCATATATTTT. The genes are TRBV5-1 and TRBJ1-3, with D unclear. The CDR3 has 14 residues. The V end lost 0 bases, the J end lost 4 bases, and 8 bases lay between the germline ends. Germline V lookup: CDR1 SGHRS, CDR2 YFSETQ.

The rearrangement links TRBV11-2 to TRBJ2-5; 9 bases match TRBD1. The CDR3 totals 16 residues. V gave up 5 bases and J gave up 0 bases; unmatched junction bases: 7. The V gene's germline CDR1 is SGHAT and CDR2 FQNNGV. CDR3 nucleotide sequence: TGTGCCAGCAGCCTACCGAGGACAGGGGACCAAGAGACCCAGTACTTC. Amino acid sequence: CASSLPRTGDQETQYF.

The V and J genes are TRBV6-4 and TRBJ2-2; D remains unclear. The CDR3 runs 13 residues. V was cut by 6 bases and J by 7 bases, with 12 bases left in between. Germline CDR1 is MRHNA and CDR2 is SNTAGT. The CDR3 DNA follows: TGTGCCAGCAGCCAAGGCCCGAGCGGGGAGCTGTTTTTT. It encodes CASSQGPSGELFF.

As concerns this clone: Other DNA sequences in the sample encode the same CDR3. This chain connects TRBV7-2 to TRBJ2-1; D is possibly TRBD1 (5 bases). V lost 5 bases and J 7 bases, leaving 12 bases between the germline ends. This CDR3 region has 13 residues. Germline V gene sequence: CDR1 SGHTA, CDR2 FQGNSA. Here the CDR3 reads CASSPRQGNEQFF. For the CDR3, the DNA is TGTGCCAGCAGCCCCCGCCAGGGAAATGAGCAGTTCTTC.

This clone was seen just once. The rearrangement joins TRBV7-2 to TRBJ2-1; D is unresolved. V lost 1 base and J 2 bases, leaving 12 bases between the germline ends. CDR1 is SGHTA and CDR2 is FQGNSA in the germline V gene. The CDR3 length is 16 residues. CDR3 amino acids: CASSLGPSVAYNEQFF. In nucleotides, the CDR3 is TGTGCCAGCAGCTTAGGCCCCTCGGTAGCCTACAATGAGCAGTTCTTC. The entire variable domain, with the rest obtained from reference TRBV7-2 and TRBJ2-1, is as follows: GAGVSQSPSNKVTEKGKDVELRCDPISGHTALYWYRQSLGQGLEFLIYFQGNSAPDKSGLPSDRFSAERTGGSVSTLTIQRTQQEDSAVYLCASSLGPSVAYNEQFFGPGTRLTVL.

The gene calls are TRBV7-9 and TRBJ2-7; D is unclear. Trimming cost V 8 bases and J 0 bases, with 11 bases left between them. The germline gives CDR1 SEHNR, CDR2 FQNEAQ (reference sequence). The CDR3 covers 13 residues. The CDR3 DNA follows: TGTGCCAGCCTAGAACAGAGCTCCTACGAGCAGTACTTC. Amino acid sequence: CASLEQSSYEQYF.

The CDR3 loop is CASSRTSSGINNEQFF. The CDR3 DNA follows: TGTGCCAGCAGCCGAACCTCTAGCGGGATCAACAATGAGCAGTTCTTC. This chain links TRBV9 with TRBJ2-1; 9 nucleotides line up with TRBD2. CDR1 SGDLS and CDR2 YYNGEE come from the germline V gene. The CDR3 has 16 amino acids. J was trimmed by 5 bases and V by 4 bases; bases with no gene match: 10.